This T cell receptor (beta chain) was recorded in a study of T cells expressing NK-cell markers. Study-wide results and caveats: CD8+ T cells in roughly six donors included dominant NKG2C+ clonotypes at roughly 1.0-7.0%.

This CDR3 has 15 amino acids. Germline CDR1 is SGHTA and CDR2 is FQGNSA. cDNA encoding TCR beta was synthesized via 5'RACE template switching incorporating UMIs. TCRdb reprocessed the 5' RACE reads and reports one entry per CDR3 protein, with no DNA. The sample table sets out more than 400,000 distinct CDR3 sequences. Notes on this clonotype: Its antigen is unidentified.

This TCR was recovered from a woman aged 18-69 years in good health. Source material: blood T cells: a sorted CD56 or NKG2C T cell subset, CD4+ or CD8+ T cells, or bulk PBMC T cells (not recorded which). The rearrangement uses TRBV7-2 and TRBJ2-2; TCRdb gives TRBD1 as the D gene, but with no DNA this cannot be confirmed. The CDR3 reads CASSVSGIRTGELFF.